This T cell receptor (beta chain) emerged from a study of blood T cells in healthy people across ages. This CDR3 is built from 17 residues. Trimming took 3 bases from V and 2 from J, leaving 17 bases between them. Comment on this clonotype: Its matching antigen is unknown.

Notes on the study in general: Total diversity from one million sequenced T cells was likely underestimated.

Primers used in a second PCR of about 7 to 12 cycles were a sample-barcoded 5' primer and a J-beta primer mix. In TCRdb, the 5' RACE reads were re-called with MiXCR into one record per CDR3 protein. The table lists roughly 550,000 distinct CDR3 sequences, around 24% of them singletons, with just under 9% in the top ten. These data are also associated with another study on T cells of mothers and their children. As reported in that work: Study donors consisted of a few healthy Caucasian mothers and their six children. TCR recombination output is shaped by thymic selection similarly in related and unrelated pairs.

The TCR originated in a boy aged 5-17 years in good health. The chain couples TRBV12-3 or TRBV12-4 to TRBJ2-4, with D possibly being TRBD1 (6 bases). The sequenced material came from blood. In DNA, the CDR3 is TGTGCCAGCAGTTTGGAACAGGGAATCGGTTCCAAAAACATTCAGTACTTC. Protein: CASSLEQGIGSKNIQYF.